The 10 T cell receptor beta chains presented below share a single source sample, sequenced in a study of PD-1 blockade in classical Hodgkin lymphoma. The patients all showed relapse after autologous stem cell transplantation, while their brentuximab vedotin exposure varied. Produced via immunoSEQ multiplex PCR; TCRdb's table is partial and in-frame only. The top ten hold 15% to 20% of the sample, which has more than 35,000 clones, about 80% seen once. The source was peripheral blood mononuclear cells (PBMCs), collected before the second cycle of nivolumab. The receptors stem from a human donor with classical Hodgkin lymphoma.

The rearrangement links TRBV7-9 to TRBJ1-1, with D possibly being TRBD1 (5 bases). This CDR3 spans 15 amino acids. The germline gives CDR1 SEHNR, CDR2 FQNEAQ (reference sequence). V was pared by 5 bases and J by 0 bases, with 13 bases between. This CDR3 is CASSPPWDLNTEAFF. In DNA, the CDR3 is TGTGCCAGCAGCCCACCGTGGGACTTGAACACTGAAGCTTTCTTT.

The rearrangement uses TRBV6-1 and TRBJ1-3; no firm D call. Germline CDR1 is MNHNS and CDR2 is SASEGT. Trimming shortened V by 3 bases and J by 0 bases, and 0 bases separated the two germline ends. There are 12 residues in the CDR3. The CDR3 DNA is TGTGCCAGCAGTGACTCTGGAAACACCATATATTTT. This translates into CASSDSGNTIYF.

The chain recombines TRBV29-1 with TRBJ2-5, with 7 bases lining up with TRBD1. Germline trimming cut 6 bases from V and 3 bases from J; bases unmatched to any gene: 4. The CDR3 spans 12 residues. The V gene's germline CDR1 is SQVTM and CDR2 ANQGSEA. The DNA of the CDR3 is TGCAGCGTGACCGGGACAGAAGAGACCCAGTACTTC. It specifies CSVTGTEETQYF.

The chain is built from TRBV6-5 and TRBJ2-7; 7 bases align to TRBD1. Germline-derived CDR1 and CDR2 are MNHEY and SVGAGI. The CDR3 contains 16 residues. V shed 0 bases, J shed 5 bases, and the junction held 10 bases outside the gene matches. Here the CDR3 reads CASSYSSGQINDEQYF. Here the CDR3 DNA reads TGTGCCAGCAGTTACTCCTCGGGACAGATAAATGACGAGCAGTACTTC.

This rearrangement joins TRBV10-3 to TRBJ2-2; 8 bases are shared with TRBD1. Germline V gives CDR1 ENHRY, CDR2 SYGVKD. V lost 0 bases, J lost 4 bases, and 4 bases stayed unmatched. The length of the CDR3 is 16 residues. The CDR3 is CAISESRQGSTGELFF. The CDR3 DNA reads TGTGCCATCAGTGAGTCGAGACAGGGGTCCACCGGGGAGCTGTTTTTT.

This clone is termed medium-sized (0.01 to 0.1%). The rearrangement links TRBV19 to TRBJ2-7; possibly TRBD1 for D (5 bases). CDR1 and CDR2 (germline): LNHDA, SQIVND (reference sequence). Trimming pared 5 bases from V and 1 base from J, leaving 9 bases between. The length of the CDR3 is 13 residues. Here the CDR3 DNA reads TGTGCCAGTAGTCCGACAGAATCCTACGAGCAGTACTTC. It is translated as CASSPTESYEQYF.

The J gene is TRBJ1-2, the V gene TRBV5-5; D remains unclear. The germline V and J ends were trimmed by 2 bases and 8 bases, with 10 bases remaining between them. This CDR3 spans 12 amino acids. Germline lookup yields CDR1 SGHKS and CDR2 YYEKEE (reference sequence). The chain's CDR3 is CASSLETWGYTF. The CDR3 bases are TGTGCCAGCAGCTTAGAGACTTGGGGCTACACCTTC. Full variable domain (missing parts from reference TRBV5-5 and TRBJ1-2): DAGVTQSPTHLIKTRGQQVTLRCSPISGHKSVSWYQQVLGQGPQFIFQYYEKEERGRGNFPDRFSARQFPNYSSELNVNALLLGDSALYLCASSLETWGYTFGSGTRLTVV.

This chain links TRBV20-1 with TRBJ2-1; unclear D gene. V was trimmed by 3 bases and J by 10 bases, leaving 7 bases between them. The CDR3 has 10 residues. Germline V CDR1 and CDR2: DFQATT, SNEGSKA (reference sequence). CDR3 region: CSASAVEQFF. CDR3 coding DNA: TGCAGTGCTAGTGCGGTCGAGCAGTTCTTC.

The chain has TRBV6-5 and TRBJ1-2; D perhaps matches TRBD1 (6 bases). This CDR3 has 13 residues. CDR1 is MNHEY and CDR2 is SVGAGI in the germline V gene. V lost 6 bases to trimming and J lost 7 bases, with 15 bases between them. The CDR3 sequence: CASRPPTGSGYTF. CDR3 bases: TGTGCCAGCAGACCTCCCACAGGGAGTGGCTACACCTTC.

The chain's CDR3 is CASSPTGRDTEAFF. CDR3 nucleotide sequence: TGTGCCAGCTCACCGACAGGGAGGGACACTGAAGCTTTCTTT. The V gene is TRBV18, the J gene TRBJ1-1; TRBD1 matches 7 bases. V gave up 3 bases and J gave up 3 bases; unmatched junction bases: 4. In germline, CDR1 is KGHSH, CDR2 LQKENI. This CDR3 spans 14 amino acids.